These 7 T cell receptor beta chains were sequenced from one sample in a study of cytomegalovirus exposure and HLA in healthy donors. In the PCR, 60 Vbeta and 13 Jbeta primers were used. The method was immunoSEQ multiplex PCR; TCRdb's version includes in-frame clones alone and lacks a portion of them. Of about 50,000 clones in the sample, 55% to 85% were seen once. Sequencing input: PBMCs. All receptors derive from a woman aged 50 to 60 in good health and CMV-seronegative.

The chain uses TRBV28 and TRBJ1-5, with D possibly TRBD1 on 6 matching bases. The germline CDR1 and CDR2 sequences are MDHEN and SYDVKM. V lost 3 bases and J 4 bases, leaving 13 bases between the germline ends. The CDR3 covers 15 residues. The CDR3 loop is CASSFAGQSNQPQHF. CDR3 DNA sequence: TGTGCCAGCAGTTTCGCCGGACAGTCGAATCAGCCCCAGCATTTT.

DNA for the CDR3: TGCAGCGCAGTTTCACAGGGGGTGAACACTGAAGCTTTCTTT. Amino acids: CSAVSQGVNTEAFF. V gene TRBV29-1 combines with J gene TRBJ1-1; 8 bases align to TRBD1. Germline CDR1 reads SQVTM; CDR2 reads ANQGSEA. V lost 7 bases to trimming and J lost 0 bases; unmatched junction nucleotides: 7. The CDR3 sequence is 14 residues long.

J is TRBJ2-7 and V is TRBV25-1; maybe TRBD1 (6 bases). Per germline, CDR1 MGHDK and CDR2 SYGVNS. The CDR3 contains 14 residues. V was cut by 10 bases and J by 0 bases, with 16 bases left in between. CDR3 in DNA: TGTGCCACCATCCCAGGGGCCCCCTCCTACGAGCAGTACTTC. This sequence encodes CATIPGAPSYEQYF.

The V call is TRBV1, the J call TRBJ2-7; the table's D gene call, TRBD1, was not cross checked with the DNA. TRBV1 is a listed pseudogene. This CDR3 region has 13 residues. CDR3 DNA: TGCACCAGCAGCCAGTCTGACAGTTACGAGCAGTACTTC. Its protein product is CTSSQSDSYEQYF.

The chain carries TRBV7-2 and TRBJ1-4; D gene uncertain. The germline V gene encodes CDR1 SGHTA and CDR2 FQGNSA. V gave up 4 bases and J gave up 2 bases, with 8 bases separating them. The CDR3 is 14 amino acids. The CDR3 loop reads CASSSGPTNEKLFF. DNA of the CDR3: TGTGCCAGCAGCTCGGGTCCTACTAATGAAAAACTGTTTTTT. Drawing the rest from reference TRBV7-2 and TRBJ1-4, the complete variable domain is GAGVSQSPSNKVTEKGKDVELRCDPISGHTALYWYRQSLGQGLEFLIYFQGNSAPDKSGLPSDRFSAERTGGSVSTLTIQRTQQEDSAVYLCASSSGPTNEKLFFGSGTQLSVL.

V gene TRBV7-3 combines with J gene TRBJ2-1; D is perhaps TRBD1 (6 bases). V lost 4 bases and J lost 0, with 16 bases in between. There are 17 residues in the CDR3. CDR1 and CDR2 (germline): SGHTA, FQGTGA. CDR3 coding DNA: TGTGCCAGCAGCTCCCTGGGGGCGGCCAGCTCCTACAATGAGCAGTTCTTC. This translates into CASSSLGAASSYNEQFF.

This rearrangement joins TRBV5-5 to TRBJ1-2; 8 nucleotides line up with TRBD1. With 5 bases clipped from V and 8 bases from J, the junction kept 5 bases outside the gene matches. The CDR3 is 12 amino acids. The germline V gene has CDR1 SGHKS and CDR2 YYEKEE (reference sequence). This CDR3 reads CASSLDRDGYTF. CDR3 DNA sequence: TGTGCCAGCAGTCTGGACAGGGACGGCTACACCTTC. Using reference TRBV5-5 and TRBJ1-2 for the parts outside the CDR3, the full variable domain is DAGVTQSPTHLIKTRGQQVTLRCSPISGHKSVSWYQQVLGQGPQFIFQYYEKEERGRGNFPDRFSARQFPNYSSELNVNALLLGDSALYLCASSLDRDGYTFGSGTRLTVV.